A few counts support the clone carrying this T cell receptor beta chain. Antigen specificity is unknown. The data were obtained in a study of identical twins. General study findings and limits: Invariant cells of the MAIT and iNKT types might have partly distorted the zero-insertion analyses.

One entry per CDR3 protein results from TCRdb running MiXCR on the 5' RACE reads. This table has 700,000 or so distinct CDR3 sequences, less than 25% appearing once. These sequences were also reported in another study, on T cells expressing NK-cell markers. Per that study: Where several donors were concerned, these clonotypes also led the CD3+CD56-NKG2C+ fraction.

Sample: PBMCs. The TCR comes from a woman aged 18-35 years in good health.

The CDR3 DNA follows: TGTGCCAGCAGCCCCCACGGGATGGGAAATTCACCCCTCCACTTT. The encoded protein is CASSPHGMGNSPLHF. This chain links TRBV9 with TRBJ1-6; no clear D. Germline CDR1 and CDR2: SGDLS and YYNGEE. Between the trimmed V and J ends, which lost 4 bases and 7 bases, there was a span of 15 bases. The CDR3 extends over 15 amino acids.